The text below deals with one TCR beta chain. What it binds is not known. Germline values: CDR1 SGHAT, CDR2 FQNNGV. CDR3 size: 15 residues. The V end was cut by 2 bases, the J end by 3 bases, with 12 bases between. The data derive from a study of T cell responses to AZD1222 COVID-19 vaccine. Study conclusions and caveats: In a largely white British group with more females than males, clonal diversity was possibly underestimated.

Libraries were prepared by immunoSEQ multiplex PCR; TCRdb keeps only in-frame clonotypes and omits some of them. The sample gives over 100,000 clones, about 90% of which show up once; approximately 1.5% is in the top ten. This rearrangement joins TRBV11-2 to TRBJ2-3, with TRBD2 as a possible D gene (6 bases). This sequence was found in an adult in good health. The input for sequencing was peripheral blood, taken on day 0 of AZD1222 vaccination. DNA for the CDR3: TGTGCCAGCAGCTTATGGCAGGGAGGAACAGATACGCAGTATTTT. Residues: CASSLWQGGTDTQYF.